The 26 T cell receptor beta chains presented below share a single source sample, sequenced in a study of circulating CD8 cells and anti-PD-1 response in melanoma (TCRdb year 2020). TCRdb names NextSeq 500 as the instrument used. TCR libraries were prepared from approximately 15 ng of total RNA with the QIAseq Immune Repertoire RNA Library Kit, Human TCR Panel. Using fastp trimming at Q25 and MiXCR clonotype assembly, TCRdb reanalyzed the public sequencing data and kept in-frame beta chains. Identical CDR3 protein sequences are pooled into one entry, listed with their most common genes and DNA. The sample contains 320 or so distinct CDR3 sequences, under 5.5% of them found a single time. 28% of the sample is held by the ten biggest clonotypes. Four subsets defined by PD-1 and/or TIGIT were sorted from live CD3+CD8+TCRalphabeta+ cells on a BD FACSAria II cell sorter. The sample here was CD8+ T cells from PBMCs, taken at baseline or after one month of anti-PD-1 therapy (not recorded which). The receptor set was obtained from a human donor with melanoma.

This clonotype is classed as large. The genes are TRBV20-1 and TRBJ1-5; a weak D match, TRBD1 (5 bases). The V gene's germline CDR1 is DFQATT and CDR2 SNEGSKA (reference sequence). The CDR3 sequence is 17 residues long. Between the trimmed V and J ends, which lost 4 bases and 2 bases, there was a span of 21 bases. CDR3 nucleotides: TGCAGTGCTACCGGACAAGGGATCCCCCGAGGCAATCAGCCCCAGCATTTT. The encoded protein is CSATGQGIPRGNQPQHF.

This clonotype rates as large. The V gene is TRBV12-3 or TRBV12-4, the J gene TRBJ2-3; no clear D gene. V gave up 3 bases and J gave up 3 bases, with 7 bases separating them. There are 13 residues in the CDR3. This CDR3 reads CASSFARTDTQYF. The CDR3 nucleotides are TGTGCCAGCAGTTTTGCCCGAACAGATACGCAGTATTTT.

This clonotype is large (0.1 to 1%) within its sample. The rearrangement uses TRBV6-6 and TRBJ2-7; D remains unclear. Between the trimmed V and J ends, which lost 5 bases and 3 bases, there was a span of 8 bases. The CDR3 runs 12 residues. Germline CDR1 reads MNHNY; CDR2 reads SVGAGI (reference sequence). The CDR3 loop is CASSNVGYEQYF. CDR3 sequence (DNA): TGTGCCAGCAGTAACGTAGGCTACGAGCAGTACTTC.

The CDR3 region has the DNA TGTGCCAGCAGTGGGGCCAGGGCACAAGAGACCCAGTACTTC. This sequence encodes CASSGARAQETQYF. The chain combines TRBV25-1 with TRBJ2-5, with D perhaps TRBD1 (5 bases). CDR1 is MGHDK, CDR2 SYGVNS, per germline. V was clipped by 4 bases and J by 2 bases, with 11 bases between them. The CDR3 spans 14 residues.

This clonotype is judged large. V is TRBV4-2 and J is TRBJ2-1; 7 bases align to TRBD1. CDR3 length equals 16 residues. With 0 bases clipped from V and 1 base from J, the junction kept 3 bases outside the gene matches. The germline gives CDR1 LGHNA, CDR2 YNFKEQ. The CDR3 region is CASSQDADRSYNEQFF. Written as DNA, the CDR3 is TGTGCCAGCAGCCAAGATGCGGACAGGTCCTACAATGAGCAGTTCTTC.

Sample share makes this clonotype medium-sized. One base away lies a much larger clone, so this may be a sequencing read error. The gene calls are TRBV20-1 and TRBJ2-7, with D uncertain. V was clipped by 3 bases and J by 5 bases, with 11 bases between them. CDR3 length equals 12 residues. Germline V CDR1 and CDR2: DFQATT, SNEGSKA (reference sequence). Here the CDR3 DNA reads TGCAGTGCTAGGCTAGGCGAAAACGAGCAGTACTTC. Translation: CSARLGENEQYF.

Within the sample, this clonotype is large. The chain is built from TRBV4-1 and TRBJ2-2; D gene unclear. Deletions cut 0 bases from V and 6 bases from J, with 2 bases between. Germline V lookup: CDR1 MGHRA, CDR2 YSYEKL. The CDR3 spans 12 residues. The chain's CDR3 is CASSQEAGELFF. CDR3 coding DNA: TGCGCCAGCAGCCAAGAAGCCGGGGAGCTGTTTTTT.

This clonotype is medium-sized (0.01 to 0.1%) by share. This CDR3 is CASSQVRGGGEKLFF. CDR3 DNA: TGCGCCAGCAGCCAAGTACGAGGCGGGGGTGAAAAACTGTTTTTT. The V call is TRBV4-1, the J call TRBJ1-4; TRBD1 might be the D (5 bases). V was pared by 1 base and J by 7 bases, with 13 bases between. The germline V gene has CDR1 MGHRA and CDR2 YSYEKL. The CDR3 has 15 residues.

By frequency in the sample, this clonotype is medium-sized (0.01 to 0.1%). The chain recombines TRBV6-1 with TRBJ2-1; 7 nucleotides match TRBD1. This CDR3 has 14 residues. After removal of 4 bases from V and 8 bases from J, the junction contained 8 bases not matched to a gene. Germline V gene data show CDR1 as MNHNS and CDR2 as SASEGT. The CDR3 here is CASSGDRDMDEQFF. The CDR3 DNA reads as TGTGCCAGCAGTGGAGACAGGGATATGGATGAGCAGTTCTTC.

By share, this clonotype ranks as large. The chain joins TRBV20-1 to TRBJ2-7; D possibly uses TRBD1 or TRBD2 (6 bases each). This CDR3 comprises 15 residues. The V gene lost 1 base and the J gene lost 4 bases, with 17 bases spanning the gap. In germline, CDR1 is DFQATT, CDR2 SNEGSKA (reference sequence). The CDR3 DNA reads TGCAGTGCTAGAGCCCCTGAGGGGGGCGGGTACGAGCAGTACTTC. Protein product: CSARAPEGGGYEQYF.

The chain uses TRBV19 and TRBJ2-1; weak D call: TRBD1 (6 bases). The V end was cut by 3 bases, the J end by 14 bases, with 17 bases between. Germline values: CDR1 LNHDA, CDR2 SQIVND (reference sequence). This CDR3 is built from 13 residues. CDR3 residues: CASSIFSSGDKFF. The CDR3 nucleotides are TGTGCCAGTAGTATTTTTTCTTCAGGGGATAAGTTCTTC.

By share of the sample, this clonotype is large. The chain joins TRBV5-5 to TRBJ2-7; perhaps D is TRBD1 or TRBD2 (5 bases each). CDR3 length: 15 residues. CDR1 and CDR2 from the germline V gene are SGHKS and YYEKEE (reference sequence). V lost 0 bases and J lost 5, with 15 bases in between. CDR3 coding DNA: TGTGCCAGCAGCTTGGAAGTGTCAGGGACCCACGAGCAGTACTTC. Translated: CASSLEVSGTHEQYF.

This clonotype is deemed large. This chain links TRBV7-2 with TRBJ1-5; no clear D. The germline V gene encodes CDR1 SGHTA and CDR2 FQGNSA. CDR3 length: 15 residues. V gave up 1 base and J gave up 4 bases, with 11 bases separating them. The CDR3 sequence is CASSLVHAPNQPQHF. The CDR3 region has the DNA TGTGCCAGCAGCTTAGTGCATGCCCCGAATCAGCCCCAGCATTTT.

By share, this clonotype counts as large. The CDR3 spells CSARDGARMNTEAFF. Here the CDR3 DNA reads TGCAGTGCGAGGGACGGGGCGAGAATGAACACTGAAGCTTTCTTT. The chain carries TRBV20-1 and TRBJ1-1, with D maybe TRBD1 (5 bases). With 6 bases removed from V and 0 bases from J, the gap between germline ends came to 17 bases. The CDR3 loop spans 15 amino acids. Germline V gene sequence: CDR1 DFQATT, CDR2 SNEGSKA (reference sequence).

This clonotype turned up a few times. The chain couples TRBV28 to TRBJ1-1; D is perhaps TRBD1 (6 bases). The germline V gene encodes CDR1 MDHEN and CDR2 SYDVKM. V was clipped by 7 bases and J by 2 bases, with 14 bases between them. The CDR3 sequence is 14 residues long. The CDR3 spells CASTLNRANTEAFF. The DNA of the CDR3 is TGTGCCAGCACGCTAAACAGGGCAAACACTGAAGCTTTCTTT. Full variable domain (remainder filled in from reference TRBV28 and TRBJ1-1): DVKVTQSSRYLVKRTGEKVFLECVQDMDHENMFWYRQDPGLGLRLIYFSYDVKMKEKGDIPEGYSVSREKKERFSLILESASTNQTSMYLCASTLNRANTEAFFGQGTRLTVV.

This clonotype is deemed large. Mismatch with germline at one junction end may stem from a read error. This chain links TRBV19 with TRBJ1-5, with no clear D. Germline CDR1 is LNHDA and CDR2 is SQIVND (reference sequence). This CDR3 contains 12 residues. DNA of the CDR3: TGTGCCAGTGATGAAATGGATCAGCCCGAGCATTTT. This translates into CASDEMDQPEHF.

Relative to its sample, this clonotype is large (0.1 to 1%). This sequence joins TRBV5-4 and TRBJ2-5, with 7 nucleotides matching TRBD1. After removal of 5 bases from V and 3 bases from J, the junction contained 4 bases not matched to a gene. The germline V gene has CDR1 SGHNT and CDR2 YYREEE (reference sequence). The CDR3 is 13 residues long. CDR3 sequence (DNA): TGTGCCAGCAGACCTGGGACAGAAGAGACCCAGTACTTC. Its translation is CASRPGTEETQYF.

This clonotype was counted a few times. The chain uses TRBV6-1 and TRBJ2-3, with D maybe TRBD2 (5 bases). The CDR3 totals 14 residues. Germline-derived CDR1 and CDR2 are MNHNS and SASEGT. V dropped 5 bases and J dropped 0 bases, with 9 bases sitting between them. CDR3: CASSLRGSTDTQYF. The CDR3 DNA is TGTGCCAGCAGTCTCCGGGGAAGCACAGATACGCAGTATTTT.

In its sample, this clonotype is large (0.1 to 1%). The CDR3 is CASSQVLDHGTDTQYF. The CDR3 coding sequence is TGCGCCAGCAGCCAAGTACTAGATCACGGCACAGATACGCAGTATTTT. This rearrangement joins TRBV4-1 to TRBJ2-3; weak D call: TRBD2 (5 bases). V lost 1 base and J 1 base, leaving 12 bases between the germline ends. From germline, CDR1 is MGHRA and CDR2 YSYEKL. CDR3 length equals 16 residues.

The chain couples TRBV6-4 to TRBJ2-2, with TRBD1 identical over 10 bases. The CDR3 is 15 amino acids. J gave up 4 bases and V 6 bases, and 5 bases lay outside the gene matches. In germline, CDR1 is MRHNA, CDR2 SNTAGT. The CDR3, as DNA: TGTGCCAGCAGCACCGGACAGGGGGGCACCGGGGAGCTGTTTTTT. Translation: CASSTGQGGTGELFF.

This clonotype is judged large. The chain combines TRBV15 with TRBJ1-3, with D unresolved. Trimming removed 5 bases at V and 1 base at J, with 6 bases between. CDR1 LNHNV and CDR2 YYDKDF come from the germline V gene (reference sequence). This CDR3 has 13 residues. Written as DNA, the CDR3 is TGTGCCACCAGCGAGGCTTCTGGAAACACCATATATTTT. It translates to CATSEASGNTIYF.

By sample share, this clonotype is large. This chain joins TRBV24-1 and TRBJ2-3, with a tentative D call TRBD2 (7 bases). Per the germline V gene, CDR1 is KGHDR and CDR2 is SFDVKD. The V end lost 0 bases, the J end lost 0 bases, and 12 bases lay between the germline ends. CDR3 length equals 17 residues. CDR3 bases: TGTGCCACCAGTGATTTGGGCGGGGGCCGGAGCACAGATACGCAGTATTTT. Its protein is CATSDLGGGRSTDTQYF.

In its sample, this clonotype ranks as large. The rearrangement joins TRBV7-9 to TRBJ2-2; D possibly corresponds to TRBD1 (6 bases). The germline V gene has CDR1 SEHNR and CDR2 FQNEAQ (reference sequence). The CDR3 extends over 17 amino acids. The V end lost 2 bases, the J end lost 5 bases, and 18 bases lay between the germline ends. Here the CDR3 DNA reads TGTGCCAGCAGCTTAATTTGGTCAGGGGAAGATACCGGGGAGCTGTTTTTT. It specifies CASSLIWSGEDTGELFF.

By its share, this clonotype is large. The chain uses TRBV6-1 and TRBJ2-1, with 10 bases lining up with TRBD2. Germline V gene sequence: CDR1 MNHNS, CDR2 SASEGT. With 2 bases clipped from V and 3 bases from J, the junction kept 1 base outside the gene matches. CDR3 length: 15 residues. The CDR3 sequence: CASSELAGGYNEQFF. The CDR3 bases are TGTGCCAGCAGTGAATTAGCGGGGGGCTACAATGAGCAGTTCTTC.

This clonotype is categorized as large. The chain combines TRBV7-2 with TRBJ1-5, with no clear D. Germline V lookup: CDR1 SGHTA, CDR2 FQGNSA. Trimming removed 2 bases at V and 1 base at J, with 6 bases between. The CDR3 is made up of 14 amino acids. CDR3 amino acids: CASSLRGSNQPQHF. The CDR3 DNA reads TGTGCCAGCAGCTTAAGAGGGAGCAATCAGCCCCAGCATTTT.

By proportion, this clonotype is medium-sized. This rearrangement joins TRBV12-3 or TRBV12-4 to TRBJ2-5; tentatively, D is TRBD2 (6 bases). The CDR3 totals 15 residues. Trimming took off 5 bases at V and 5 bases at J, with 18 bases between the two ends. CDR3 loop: CASSASWGGWETQYF. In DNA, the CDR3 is TGTGCCAGCAGTGCCAGTTGGGGAGGATGGGAGACCCAGTACTTC.